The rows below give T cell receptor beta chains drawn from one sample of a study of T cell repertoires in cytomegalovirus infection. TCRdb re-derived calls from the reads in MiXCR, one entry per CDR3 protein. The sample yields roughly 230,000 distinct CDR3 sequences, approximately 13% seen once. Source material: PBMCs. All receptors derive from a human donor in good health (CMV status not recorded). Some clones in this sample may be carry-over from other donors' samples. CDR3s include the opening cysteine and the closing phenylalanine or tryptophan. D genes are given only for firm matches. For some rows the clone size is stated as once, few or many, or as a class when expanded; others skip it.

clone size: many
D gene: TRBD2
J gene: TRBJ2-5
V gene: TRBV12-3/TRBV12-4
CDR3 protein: CASSSQGLAGGAETQYF
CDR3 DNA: TGTGCCAGCAGTTCACAAGGACTAGCGGGGGGCGCAGAGACCCAGTACTTC

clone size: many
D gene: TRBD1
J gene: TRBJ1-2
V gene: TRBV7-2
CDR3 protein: CASSLGGGQGPNYGYTF
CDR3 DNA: TGTGCCAGCAGCTTAGGAGGGGGACAGGGACCTAACTATGGCTACACCTTC

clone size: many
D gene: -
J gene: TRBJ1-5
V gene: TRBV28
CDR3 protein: CASRVPNQPQHF
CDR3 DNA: TGTGCCAGCAGGGTCCCCAATCAGCCCCAGCATTTT

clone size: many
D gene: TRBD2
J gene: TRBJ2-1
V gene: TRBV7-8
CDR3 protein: CASSLIGGAYNEQFF
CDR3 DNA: TGTGCCAGCAGCTTAATCGGGGGGGCGTACAATGAGCAGTTCTTC

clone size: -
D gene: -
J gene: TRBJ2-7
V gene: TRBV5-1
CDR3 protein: CASSLTGSGGYEQYF
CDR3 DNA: TGCGCCAGCAGCTTGACAGGGTCGGGAGGCTACGAGCAGTACTTC

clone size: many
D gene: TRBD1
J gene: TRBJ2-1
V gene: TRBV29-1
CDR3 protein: CSVDAGTGKTEQFF
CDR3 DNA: TGCAGCGTCGACGCCGGGACAGGGAAAACTGAGCAGTTCTTC

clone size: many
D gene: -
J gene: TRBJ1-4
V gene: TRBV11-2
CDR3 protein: CASSFRGEKLFF
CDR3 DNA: TGTGCCAGCAGCTTCCGAGGTGAAAAACTGTTTTTT

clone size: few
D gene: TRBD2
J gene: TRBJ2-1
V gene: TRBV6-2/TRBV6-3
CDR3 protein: CASSSMTSGGAVEQFF
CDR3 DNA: TGTGCCAGCAGTTCCATGACTAGCGGGGGGGCCGTTGAGCAGTTCTTC

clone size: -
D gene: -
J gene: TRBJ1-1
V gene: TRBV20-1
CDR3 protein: CSASHSGTINTEAFF
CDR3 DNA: TGCAGTGCCAGTCACTCCGGGACAATTAACACTGAAGCTTTCTTT

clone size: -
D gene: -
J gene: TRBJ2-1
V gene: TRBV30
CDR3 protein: CAWRASLVREQFF
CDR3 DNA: TGTGCCTGGAGGGCGTCGCTGGTTCGTGAGCAGTTCTTC

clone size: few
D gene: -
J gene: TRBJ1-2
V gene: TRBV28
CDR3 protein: CASSSRDRYYGYTF
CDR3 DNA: TGTGCCAGCAGTTCCCGGGACCGCTACTATGGCTACACCTTC

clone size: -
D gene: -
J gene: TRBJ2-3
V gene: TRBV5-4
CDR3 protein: CASSLGTPAADTQYF
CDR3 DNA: TGTGCCAGCAGCTTAGGGACCCCCGCGGCAGATACGCAGTATTTT

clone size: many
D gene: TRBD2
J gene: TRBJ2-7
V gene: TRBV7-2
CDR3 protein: CASSLSPGLEYEQYF
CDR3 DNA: TGTGCCAGCAGCTTGAGTCCGGGACTAGAGTACGAGCAGTACTTC

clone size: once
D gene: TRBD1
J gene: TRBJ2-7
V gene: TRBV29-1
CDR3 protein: CSVDGGTGPYEQYF
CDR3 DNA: TGCAGCGTTGATGGCGGGACAGGGCCCTACGAGCAGTACTTC

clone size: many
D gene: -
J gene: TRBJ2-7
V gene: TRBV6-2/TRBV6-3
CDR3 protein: CASSLRAYEQYF
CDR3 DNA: TGTGCCAGCAGCCTTAGAGCCTACGAGCAGTACTTC

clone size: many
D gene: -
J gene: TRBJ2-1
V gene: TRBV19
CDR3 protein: CASSIGRGAYNEQFF
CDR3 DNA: TGTGCCAGTAGTATAGGGCGGGGTGCCTACAATGAGCAGTTCTTC

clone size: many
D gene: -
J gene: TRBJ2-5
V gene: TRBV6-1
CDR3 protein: CASSENRVATETQYF
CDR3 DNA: TGTGCCAGCAGTGAAAACAGGGTGGCAACAGAGACCCAGTACTTC

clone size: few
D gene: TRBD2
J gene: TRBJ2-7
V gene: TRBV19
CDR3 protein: CASSIRGDEQYF
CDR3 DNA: TGTGCCAGTAGTATCCGGGGGGACGAGCAGTACTTC

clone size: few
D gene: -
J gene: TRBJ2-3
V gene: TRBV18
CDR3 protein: CASSPPVGTDTQYF
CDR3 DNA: TGTGCCAGCTCACCACCTGTGGGTACAGATACGCAGTATTTT

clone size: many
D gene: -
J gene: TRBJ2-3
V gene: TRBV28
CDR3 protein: CASRTGLSTDTQYF
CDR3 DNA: TGTGCCAGCCGCACGGGACTGAGCACAGATACGCAGTATTTT

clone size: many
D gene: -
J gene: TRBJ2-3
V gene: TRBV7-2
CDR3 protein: CASRLLARDTQYF
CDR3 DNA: TGTGCCAGCAGGCTCCTAGCGAGAGATACGCAGTATTTT

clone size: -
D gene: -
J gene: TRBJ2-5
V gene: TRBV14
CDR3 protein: CASSVIRGQETQYF
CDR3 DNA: TGTGCCAGCAGCGTAATCCGGGGTCAAGAGACCCAGTACTTC

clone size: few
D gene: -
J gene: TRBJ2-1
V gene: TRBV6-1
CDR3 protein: CASSEAGGEQFF
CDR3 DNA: TGTGCCAGCAGTGAAGCAGGGGGGGAGCAGTTCTTC

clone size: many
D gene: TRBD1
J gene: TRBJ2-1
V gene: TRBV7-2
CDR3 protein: CASSLEGQGRGNEQFF
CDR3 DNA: TGTGCCAGCAGCTTAGAGGGACAGGGGCGGGGGAATGAGCAGTTCTTC

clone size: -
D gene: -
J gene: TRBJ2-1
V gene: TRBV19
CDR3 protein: CASSTTGHIYNEQFF
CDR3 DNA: TGTGCCAGTAGTACCACGGGACACATCTACAATGAGCAGTTCTTC

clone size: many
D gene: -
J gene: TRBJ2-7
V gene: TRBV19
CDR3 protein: CARSRLRGSHEQYF
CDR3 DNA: TGTGCCAGATCACGGCTCCGGGGCTCCCACGAGCAGTACTTC

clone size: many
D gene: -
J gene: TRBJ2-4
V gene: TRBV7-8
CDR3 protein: CASSFNREWQNIQYF
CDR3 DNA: TGTGCCAGCAGCTTTAACAGGGAGTGGCAAAACATTCAGTACTTC

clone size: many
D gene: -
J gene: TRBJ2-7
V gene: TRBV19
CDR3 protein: CASSIKVSWSLYEQYF
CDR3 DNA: TGTGCCAGTAGTATCAAGGTTTCGTGGTCTCTCTACGAGCAGTACTTC

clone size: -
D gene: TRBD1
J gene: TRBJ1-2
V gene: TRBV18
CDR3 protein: CASSRTGDYGYTF
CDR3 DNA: TGTGCCAGCTCACGAACAGGGGACTATGGCTACACCTTC

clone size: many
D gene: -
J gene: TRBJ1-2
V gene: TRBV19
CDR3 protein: CASTGAGPWGYTF
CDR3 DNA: TGTGCCAGTACCGGGGCAGGGCCTTGGGGCTACACCTTC

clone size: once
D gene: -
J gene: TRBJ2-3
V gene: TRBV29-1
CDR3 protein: CSVEDPPSSDTQYF
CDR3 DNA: TGCAGCGTTGAAGATCCCCCTAGCTCAGATACGCAGTATTTT

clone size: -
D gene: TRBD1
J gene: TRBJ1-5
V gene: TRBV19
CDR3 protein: CASSADRPDQPQHF
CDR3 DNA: TGTGCCAGTAGTGCGGACAGGCCAGATCAGCCCCAGCATTTT

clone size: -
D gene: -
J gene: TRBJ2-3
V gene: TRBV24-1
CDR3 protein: CATSDQTGSTDTQYF
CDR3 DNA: TGTGCCACCAGTGACCAGACAGGTTCCACAGATACGCAGTATTTT

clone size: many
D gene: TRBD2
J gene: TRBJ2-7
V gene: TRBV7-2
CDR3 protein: CASRRTSGELGEQYF
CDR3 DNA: TGTGCCAGCAGAAGGACTAGCGGGGAGCTAGGCGAGCAGTACTTC

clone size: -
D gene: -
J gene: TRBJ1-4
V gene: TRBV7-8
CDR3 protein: CASSGERLPNEKLFF
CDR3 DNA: TGTGCCAGCAGCGGAGAGAGGTTGCCTAATGAAAAACTGTTTTTT

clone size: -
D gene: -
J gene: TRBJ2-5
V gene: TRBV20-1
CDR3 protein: CSARRPDLTGLYQETQYF
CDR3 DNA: TGCAGTGCTAGACGCCCGGATTTGACAGGACTGTACCAAGAGACCCAGTACTTC

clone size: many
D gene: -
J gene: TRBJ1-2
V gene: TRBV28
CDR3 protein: CASSFEGGHGYTF
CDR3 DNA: TGTGCCAGCAGTTTTGAAGGGGGTCATGGCTACACCTTC

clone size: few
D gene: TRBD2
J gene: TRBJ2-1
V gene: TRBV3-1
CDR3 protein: CASSRTSGVGNEQFF
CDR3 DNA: TGTGCCAGCAGCCGTACTAGCGGGGTAGGTAATGAGCAGTTCTTC

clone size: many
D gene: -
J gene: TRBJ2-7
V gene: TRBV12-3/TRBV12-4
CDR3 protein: CASSFARAEQYF
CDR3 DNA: TGTGCCAGCAGTTTCGCGAGGGCCGAGCAGTACTTC

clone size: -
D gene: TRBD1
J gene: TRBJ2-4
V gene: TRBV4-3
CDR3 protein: CASSSDRGPNIQYF
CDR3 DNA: TGCGCCAGCAGTTCCGACAGGGGGCCAAACATTCAGTACTTC

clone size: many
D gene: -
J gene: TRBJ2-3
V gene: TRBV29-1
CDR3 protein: CSVEDYTDTQYF
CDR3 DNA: TGCAGCGTTGAAGACTACACAGATACGCAGTATTTT

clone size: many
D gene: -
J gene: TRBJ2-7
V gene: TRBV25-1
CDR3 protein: CASSDDRHLRQRYF
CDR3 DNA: TGTGCCAGCAGTGATGACAGACACCTCAGACAACGGTACTTC

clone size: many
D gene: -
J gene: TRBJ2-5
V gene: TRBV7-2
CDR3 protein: CASSPPGAETQYF
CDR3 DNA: TGTGCCAGCAGCCCTCCTGGGGCAGAGACCCAGTACTTC

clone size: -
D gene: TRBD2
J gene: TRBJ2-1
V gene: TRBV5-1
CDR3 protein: CASSLAASGGYNEQFF
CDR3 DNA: TGCGCCAGCAGCTTGGCGGCTAGCGGGGGGTACAATGAGCAGTTCTTC

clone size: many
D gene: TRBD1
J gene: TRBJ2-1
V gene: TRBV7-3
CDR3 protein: CASSLTIEKDRPYNEQFF
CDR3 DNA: TGTGCCAGCAGCTTAACGATAGAGAAGGACAGGCCTTACAATGAGCAGTTCTTC